Included here is one TCR beta chain sequence, with context. No antigen is known for it. Produced via immunoSEQ multiplex PCR; TCRdb's table is partial and in-frame only. This table has tens of thousands of clones, approximately 90% appearing once. The sorted regulatory T cells were CD4+, CD25-high and CD127-low, with genomic DNA sequenced. This entry is derived from a study of regulatory and conventional T cells in RAG deficiency. Germline CDR1 SGHDT, CDR2 YYEEEE. V lost 2 bases to trimming and J lost 7 bases, with 15 bases between them. There are 14 residues in the CDR3. Whole-study results and caveats: Omenn CD25-high CD127-low cells may be activated cells, not true Tregs. Treg unique TCR beta sequences were 80 to 100-fold fewer in Omenn syndrome and CID/AS patients than controls. Shannon entropy was markedly lower and Simpson indices higher in RAG-deficient patients than control T-cell subsets.

Another study also made use of these data, one on regulatory T cells. That work contributes: Amplification used 52 TRBV primers and 13 TRBJ primers.

This TCR was sampled from a human donor in good health. Sequencing input: Tregs sorted from blood. The chain employs TRBV5-6 and TRBJ1-2; possibly TRBD1 for D (6 bases). CDR3 coding DNA: TGTGCCAGCAGCTTCCAACAGGGACCTAGTGGCTACACCTTC. Translated, it gives CASSFQQGPSGYTF.